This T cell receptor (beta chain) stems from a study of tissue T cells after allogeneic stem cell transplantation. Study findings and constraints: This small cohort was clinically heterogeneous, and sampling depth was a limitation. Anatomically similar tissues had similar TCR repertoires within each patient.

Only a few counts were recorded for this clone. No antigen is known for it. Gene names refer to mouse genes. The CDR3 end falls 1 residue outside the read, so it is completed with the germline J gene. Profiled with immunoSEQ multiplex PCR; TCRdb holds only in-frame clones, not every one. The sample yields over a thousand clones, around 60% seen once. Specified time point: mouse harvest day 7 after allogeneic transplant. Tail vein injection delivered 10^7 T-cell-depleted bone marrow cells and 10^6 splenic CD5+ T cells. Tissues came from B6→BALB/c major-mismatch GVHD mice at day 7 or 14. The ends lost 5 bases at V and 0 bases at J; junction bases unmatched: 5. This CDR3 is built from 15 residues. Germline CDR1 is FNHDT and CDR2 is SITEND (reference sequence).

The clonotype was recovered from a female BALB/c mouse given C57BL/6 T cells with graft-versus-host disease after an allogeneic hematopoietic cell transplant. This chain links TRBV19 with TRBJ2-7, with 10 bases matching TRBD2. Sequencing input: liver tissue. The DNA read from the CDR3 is TGTGCCAGCAGCCCGGGACTGGGGAGCTCCTATGAACAGTAC. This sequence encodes CASSPGLGSSYEQY. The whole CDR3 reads CASSPGLGSSYEQYF.